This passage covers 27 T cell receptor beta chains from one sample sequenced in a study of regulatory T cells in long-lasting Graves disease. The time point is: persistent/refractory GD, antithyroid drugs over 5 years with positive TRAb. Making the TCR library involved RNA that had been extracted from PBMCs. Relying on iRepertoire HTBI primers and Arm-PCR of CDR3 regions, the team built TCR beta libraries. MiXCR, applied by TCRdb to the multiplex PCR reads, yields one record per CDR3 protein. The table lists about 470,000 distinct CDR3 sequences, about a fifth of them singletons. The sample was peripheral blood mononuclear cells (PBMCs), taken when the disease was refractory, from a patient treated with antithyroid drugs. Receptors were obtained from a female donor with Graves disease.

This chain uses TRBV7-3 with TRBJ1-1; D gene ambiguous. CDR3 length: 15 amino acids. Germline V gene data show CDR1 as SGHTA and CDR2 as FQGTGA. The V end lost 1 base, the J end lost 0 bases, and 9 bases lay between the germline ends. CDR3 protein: CASSLMGQMNTEAFF. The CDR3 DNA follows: TGTGCCAGCAGCTTAATGGGCCAGATGAACACTGAAGCTTTCTTT.

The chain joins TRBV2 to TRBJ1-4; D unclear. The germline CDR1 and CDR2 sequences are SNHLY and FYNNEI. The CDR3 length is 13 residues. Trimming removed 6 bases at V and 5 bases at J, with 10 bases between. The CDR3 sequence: CASSVDGNEKLFF. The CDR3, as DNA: TGTGCCAGCAGCGTGGACGGAAATGAAAAACTGTTTTTT.

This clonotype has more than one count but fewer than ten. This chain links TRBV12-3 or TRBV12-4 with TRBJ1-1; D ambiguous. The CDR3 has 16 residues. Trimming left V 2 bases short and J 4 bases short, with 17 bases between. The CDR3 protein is CASSLYGRPDGTEAFF. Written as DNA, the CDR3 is TGTGCCAGCAGTTTATACGGCCGGCCAGACGGCACTGAAGCTTTCTTT.

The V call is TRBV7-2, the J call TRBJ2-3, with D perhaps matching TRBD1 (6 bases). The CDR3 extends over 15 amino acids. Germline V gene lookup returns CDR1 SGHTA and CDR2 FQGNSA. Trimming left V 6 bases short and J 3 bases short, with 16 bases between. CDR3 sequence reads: CASRQQGFGTDTQYF. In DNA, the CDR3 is TGTGCCAGCAGACAACAGGGATTCGGTACAGATACGCAGTATTTT.

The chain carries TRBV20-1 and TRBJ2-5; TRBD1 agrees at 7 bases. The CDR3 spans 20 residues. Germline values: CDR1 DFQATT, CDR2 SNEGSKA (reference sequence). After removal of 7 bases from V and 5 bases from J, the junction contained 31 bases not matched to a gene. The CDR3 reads CSGKTLTQATGLRSGETQYF. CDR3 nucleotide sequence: TGCAGTGGAAAAACGTTGACCCAAGCGACAGGGTTGAGGAGTGGGGAGACCCAGTACTTC.

The CDR3: CATSDQGNEKLFF. The CDR3 DNA sequence: TGTGCCACCAGTGATCAGGGCAATGAAAAACTGTTTTTT. The chain is built from TRBV24-1 and TRBJ1-4, with D tentatively TRBD1 (5 bases). V lost 3 bases to trimming and J lost 5 bases, with 6 bases between them. The germline V gene encodes CDR1 KGHDR and CDR2 SFDVKD. The CDR3 is made up of 13 amino acids.

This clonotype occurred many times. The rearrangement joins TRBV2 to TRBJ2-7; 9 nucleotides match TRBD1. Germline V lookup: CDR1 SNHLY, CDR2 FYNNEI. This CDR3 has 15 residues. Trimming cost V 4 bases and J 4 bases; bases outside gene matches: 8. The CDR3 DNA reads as TGTGCCAGCAGTGTGTCCCCGGGACAGGGATACGAGCAGTACTTC. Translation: CASSVSPGQGYEQYF.

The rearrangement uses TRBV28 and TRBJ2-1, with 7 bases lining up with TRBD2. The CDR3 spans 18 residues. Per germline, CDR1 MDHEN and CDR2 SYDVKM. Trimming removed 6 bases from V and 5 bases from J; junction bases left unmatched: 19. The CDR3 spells CASSQDFRGSGSHNEQFF. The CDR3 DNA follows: TGTGCCAGCAGCCAAGATTTCCGCGGGAGTGGCAGCCACAATGAGCAGTTCTTC.

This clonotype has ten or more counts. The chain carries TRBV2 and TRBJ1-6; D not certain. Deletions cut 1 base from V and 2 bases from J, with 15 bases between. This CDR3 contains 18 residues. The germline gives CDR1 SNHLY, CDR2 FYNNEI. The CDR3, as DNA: TGTGCCAGCAGTGAAGACGGCCTGCGGACCCCCTATAATTCACCCCTCCACTTT. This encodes CASSEDGLRTPYNSPLHF.

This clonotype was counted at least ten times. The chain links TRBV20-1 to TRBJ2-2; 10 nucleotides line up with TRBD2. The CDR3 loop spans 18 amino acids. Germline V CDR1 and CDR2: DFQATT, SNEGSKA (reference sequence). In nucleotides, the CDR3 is TGCAGCTGGGACCCTTTAGCGGGAGGCCAACGTCGGACCGGGGAGCTGTTTTTT. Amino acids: CSWDPLAGGQRRTGELFF.

The CDR3 DNA reads as TGTGCCAGCTCAGAACTACAGGGCGTCGGGGGCGAGCAGTACTTC. This sequence encodes CASSELQGVGGEQYF. V and J are TRBV18 and TRBJ2-7; TRBD1 or TRBD2 may be the D gene (6 bases each). Germline V CDR1 and CDR2: KGHSH, LQKENI. Trimming left V 5 bases short and J 6 bases short, with 20 bases between. This CDR3 spans 15 amino acids.

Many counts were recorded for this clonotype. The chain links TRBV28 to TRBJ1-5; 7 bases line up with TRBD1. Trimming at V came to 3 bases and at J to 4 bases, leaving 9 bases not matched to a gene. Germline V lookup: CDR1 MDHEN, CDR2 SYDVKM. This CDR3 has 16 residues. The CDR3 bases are TGTGCCAGCAGTTTTGCGACAGGGTTTGAGAATCAGCCCCAGCATTTT. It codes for CASSFATGFENQPQHF.

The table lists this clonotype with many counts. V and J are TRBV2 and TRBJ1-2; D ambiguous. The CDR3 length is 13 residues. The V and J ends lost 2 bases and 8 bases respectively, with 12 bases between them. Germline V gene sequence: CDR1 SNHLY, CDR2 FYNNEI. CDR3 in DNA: TGTGCCAGCAGTGAATTGGTGAGAGGAGGCTACACCTTC. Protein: CASSELVRGGYTF. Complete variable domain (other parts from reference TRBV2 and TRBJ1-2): EPEVTQTPSHQVTQMGQEVILRCVPISNHLYFYWYRQILGQKVEFLVSFYNNEISEKSEIFDDQFSVERPDGSNFTLKIRSTKLEDSAMYFCASSELVRGGYTFGSGTRLTVV.

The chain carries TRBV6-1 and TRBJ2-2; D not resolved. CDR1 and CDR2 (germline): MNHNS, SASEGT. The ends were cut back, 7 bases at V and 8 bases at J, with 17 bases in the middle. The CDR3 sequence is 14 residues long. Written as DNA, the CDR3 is TGTGCCAGCACTCAAGGCGGTCCGGTGGGGGAGCTGTTTTTT. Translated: CASTQGGPVGELFF.

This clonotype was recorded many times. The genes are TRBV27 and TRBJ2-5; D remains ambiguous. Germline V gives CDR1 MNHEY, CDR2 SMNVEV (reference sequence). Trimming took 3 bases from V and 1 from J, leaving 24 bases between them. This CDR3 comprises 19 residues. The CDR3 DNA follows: TGTGCCAGCAGTTTGCCTGGTGCCCCCTATCCGTCTCGCCAAGAGACCCAGTACTTC. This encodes CASSLPGAPYPSRQETQYF.

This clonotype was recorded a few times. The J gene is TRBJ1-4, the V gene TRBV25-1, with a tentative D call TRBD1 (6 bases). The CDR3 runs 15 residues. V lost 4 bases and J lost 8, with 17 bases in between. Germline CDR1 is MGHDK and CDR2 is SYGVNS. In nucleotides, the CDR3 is TGTGCCAGCAGTGCAATATCGGGACATTCGGAAAAACTGTTTTTT. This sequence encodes CASSAISGHSEKLFF.

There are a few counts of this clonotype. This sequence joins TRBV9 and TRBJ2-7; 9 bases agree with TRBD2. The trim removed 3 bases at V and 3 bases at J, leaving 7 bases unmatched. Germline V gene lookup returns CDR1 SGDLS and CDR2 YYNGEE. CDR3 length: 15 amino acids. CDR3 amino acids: CASSGSGSNFYEQYF. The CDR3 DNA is TGTGCCAGCAGCGGTAGCGGGAGTAACTTCTACGAGCAGTACTTC.

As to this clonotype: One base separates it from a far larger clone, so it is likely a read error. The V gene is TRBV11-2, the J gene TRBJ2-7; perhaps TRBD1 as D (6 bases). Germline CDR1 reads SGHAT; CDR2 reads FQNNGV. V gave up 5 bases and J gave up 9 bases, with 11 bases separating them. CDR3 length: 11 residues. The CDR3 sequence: CASSQGNVQYF. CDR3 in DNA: TGTGCCAGCAGCCAGGGGAACGTGCAGTACTTC.

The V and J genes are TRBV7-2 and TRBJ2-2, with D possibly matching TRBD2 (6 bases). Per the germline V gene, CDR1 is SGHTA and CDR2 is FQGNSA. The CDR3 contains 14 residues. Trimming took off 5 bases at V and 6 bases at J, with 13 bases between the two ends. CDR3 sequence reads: CASSPAGYPGELFF. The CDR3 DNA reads TGTGCCAGCAGCCCGGCGGGGTACCCCGGGGAGCTGTTTTTT.

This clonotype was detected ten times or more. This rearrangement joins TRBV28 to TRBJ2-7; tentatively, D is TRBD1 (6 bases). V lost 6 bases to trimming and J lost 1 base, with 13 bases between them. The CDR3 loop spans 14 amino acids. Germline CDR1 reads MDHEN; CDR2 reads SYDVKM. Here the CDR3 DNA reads TGTGCCAGCAGGGTCGAAAGGGGGTCCTACGAGCAGTACTTC. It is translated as CASRVERGSYEQYF. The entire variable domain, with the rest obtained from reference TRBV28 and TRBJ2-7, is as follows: DVKVTQSSRYLVKRTGEKVFLECVQDMDHENMFWYRQDPGLGLRLIYFSYDVKMKEKGDIPEGYSVSREKKERFSLILESASTNQTSMYLCASRVERGSYEQYFGPGTRLTVT.

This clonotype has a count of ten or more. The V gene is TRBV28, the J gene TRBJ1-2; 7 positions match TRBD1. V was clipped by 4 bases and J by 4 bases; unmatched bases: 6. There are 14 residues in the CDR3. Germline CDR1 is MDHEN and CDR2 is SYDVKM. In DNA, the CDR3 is TGTGCCAGCAGTTCGGGACAGCACCGCTATGGCTACACCTTC. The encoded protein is CASSSGQHRYGYTF.

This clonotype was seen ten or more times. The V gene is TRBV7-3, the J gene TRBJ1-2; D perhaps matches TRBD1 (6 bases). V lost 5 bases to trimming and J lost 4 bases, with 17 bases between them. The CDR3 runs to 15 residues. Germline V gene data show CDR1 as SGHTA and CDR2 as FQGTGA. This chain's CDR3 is CASSPARGQTYGYTF. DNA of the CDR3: TGTGCCAGCAGCCCGGCAAGAGGACAGACCTATGGCTACACCTTC.

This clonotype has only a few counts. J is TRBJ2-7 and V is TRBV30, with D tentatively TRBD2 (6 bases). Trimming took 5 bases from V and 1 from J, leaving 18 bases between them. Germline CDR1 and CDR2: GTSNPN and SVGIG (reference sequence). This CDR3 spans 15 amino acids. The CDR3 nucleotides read TGTGCCTGGGTCAGCTGGAACCGGGGGTCCTACGAGCAGTACTTC. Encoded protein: CAWVSWNRGSYEQYF.

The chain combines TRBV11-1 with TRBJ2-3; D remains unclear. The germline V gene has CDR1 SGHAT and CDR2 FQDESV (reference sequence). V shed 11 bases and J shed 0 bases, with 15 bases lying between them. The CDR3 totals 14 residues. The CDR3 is CAVTTSSSTDTQYF. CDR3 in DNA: TGTGCCGTCACGACGAGCTCCAGCACAGATACGCAGTATTTT.

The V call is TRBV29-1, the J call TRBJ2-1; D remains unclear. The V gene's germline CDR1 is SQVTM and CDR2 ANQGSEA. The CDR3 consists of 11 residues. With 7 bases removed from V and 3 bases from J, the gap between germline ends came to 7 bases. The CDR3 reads CSANNYNEQFF. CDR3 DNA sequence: TGCAGCGCGAACAACTACAATGAGCAGTTCTTC.

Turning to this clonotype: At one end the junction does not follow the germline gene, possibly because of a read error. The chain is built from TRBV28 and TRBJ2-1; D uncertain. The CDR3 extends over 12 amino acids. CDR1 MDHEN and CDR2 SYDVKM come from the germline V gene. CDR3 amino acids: CASSSGWNEQLF. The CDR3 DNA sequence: TGTGCCAGCAGTTCCGGGTGGAATGAGCAGCTCTTC.

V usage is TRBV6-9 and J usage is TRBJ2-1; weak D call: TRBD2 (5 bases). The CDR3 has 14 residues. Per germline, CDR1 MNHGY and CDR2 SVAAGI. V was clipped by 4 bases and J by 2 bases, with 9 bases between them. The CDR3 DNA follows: TGTGCCAGCAGTTCTAGCTACACCTACAATGAGCAGTTCTTC. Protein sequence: CASSSSYTYNEQFF.